The present entry profiles one T cell receptor beta chain with its context. This may come from a read error, since a much larger clone is one base off. The same CDR3 can be traced to other DNA sequences in this sample. The record originates from a study of shared clonotypes between healthy human individuals. Produced via immunoSEQ multiplex PCR; TCRdb's table is partial and in-frame only. The sample lists 1.5 million to 2.5 million clones; approximately 94% were seen once. Germline-derived CDR1 and CDR2 are SGHNT and YENEEA. The CDR3 length is 13 residues. Trimming took off 1 base at V and 1 base at J, with 4 bases between the two ends. As defined, naive CD8 cells were CD45RO-negative and positively selected for CCR7, with terminally differentiated effector memory CD45RA+ cells excluded.

This sequence was found in a man between 18 and 35 years old in good health. Material for sequencing was naive CD8+ T cells sorted from blood. This chain links TRBV11-3 with TRBJ1-1; D unresolved. CDR3 region: CASSLGANTEAFF. CDR3 nucleotides: TGTGCCAGCAGCTTAGGGGCGAACACTGAAGCTTTCTTT.